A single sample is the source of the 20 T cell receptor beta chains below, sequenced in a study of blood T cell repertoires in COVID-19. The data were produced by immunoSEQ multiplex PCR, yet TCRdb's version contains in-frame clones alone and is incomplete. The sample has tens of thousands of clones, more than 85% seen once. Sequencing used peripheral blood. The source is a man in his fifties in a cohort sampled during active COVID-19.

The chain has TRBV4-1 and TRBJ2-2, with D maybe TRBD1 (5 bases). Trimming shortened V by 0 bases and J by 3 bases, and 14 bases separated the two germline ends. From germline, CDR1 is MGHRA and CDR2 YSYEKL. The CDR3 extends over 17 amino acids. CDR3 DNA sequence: TGCGCCAGCAGCCAAGAAAGTACTGGGGCGGACACCGGGGAGCTGTTTTTT. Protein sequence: CASSQESTGADTGELFF.

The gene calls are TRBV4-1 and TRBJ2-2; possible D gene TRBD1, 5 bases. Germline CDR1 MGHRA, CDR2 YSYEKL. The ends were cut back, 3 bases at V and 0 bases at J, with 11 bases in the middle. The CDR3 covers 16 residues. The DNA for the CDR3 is TGCGCCAGCAGCCATTTCGCAGGGCCGAACACCGGGGAGCTGTTTTTT. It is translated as CASSHFAGPNTGELFF.

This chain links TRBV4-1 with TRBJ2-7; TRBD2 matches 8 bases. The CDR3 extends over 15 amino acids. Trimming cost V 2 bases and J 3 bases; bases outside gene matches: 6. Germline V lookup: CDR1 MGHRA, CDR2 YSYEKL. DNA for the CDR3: TGCGCCAGCAGCCAACTCCTCACTAGCGGCTACGAGCAGTACTTC. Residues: CASSQLLTSGYEQYF.

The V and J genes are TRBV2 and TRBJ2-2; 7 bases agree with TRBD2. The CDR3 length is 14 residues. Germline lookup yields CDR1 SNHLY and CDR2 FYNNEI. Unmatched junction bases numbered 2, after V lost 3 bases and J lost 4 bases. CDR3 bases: TGTGCCAGCAGTGAGGCGGGAGCCACCGGGGAGCTGTTTTTT. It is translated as CASSEAGATGELFF.

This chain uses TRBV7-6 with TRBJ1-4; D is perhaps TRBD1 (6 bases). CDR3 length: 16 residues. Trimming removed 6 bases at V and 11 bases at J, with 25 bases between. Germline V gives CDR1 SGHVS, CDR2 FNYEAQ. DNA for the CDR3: TGTGCCAGCAGGAAGGGGACCCTTACAGGGCTGGAGAAACTGTTTTTT. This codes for CASRKGTLTGLEKLFF.

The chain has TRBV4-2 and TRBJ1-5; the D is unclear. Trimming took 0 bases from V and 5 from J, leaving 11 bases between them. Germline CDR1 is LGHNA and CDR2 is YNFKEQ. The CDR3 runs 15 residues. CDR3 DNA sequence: TGTGCCAGCAGCCAAGAAGGAGGCAATTATCAGCCCCAGCATTTT. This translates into CASSQEGGNYQPQHF.

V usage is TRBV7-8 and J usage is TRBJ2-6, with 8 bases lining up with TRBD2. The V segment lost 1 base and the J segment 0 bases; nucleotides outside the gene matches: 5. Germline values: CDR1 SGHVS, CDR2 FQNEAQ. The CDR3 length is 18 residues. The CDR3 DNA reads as TGTGCCAGCAGCTTAGGAGCGGGAGAAGACTCTGGGGCCAACGTCCTGACTTTC. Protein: CASSLGAGEDSGANVLTF.

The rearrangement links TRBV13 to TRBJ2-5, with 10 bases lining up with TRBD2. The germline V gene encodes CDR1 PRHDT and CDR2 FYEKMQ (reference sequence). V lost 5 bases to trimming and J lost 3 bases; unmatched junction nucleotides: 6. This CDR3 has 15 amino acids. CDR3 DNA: TGTGCCAGCAGCCCAGGGACTAGCGATAAAGAGACCCAGTACTTC. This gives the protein CASSPGTSDKETQYF.

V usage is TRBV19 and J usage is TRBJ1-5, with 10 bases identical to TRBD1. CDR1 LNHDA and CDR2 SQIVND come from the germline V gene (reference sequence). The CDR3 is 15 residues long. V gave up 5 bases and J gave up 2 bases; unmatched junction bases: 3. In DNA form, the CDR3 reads TGTGCCAGTAGTCCCGGACAGGGGGGCAATCAGCCCCAGCATTTT. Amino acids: CASSPGQGGNQPQHF. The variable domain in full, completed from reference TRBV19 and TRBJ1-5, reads DGGITQSPKYLFRKEGQNVTLSCEQNLNHDAMYWYRQDPGQGLRLIYYSQIVNDFQKGDIAEGYSVSREKKESFPLTVTSAQKNPTAFYLCASSPGQGGNQPQHFGDGTRLSIL.

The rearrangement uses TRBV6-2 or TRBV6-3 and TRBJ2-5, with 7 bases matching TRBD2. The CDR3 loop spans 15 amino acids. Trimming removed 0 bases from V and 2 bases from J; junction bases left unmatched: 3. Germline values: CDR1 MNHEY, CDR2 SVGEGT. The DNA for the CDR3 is TGTGCCAGCAGTTACTCGCGGGGGTCACAAGAGACCCAGTACTTC. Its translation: CASSYSRGSQETQYF.

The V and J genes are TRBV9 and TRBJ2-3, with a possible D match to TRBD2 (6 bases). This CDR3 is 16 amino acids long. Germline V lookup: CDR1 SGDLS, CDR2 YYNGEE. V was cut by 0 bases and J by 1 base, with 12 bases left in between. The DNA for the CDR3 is TGTGCCAGCAGCGTAGGGGCTAGCGATGGCACAGATACGCAGTATTTT. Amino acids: CASSVGASDGTDTQYF.

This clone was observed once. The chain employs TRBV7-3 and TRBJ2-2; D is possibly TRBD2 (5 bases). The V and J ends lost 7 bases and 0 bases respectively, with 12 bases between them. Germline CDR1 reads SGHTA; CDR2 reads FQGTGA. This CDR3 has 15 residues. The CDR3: CASTSSQTNTGELFF. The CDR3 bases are TGTGCCAGCACCTCTAGCCAGACGAACACCGGGGAGCTGTTTTTT.

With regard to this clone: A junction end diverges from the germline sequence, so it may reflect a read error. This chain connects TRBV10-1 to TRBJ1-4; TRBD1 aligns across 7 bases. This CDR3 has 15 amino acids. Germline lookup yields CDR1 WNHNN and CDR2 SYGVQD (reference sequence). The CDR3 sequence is CASREKGQPFEETVF. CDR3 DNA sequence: TGCGCCAGCAGAGAGAAGGGACAGCCATTTGAAGAAACTGTTTTT.

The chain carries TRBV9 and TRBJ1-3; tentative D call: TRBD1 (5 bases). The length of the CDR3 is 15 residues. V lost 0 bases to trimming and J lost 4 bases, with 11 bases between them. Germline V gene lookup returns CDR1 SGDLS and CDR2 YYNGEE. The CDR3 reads CASSVEPRAGNTIYF. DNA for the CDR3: TGTGCCAGCAGCGTAGAACCCAGGGCAGGAAACACCATATATTTT.

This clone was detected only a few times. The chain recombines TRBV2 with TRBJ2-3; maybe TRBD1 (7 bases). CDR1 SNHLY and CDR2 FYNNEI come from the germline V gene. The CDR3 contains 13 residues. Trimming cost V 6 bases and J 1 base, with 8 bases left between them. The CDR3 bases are TGTGCCAGCAGCAGGGGGGGCACAGATACGCAGTATTTT. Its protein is CASSRGGTDTQYF.

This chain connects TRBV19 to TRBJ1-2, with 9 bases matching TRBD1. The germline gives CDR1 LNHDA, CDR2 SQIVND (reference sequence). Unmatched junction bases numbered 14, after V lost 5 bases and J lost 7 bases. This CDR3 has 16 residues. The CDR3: CASSRPPGQGHGGYTF. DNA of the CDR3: TGTGCCAGTAGTCGCCCGCCGGGACAGGGCCATGGTGGCTACACCTTC.

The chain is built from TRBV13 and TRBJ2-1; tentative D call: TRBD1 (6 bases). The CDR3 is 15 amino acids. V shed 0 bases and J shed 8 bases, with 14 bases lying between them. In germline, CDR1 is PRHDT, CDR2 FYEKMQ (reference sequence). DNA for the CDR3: TGTGCCAGCAGCTTAGGCCATGGGGGCCGGGATGAGCAGTTCTTC. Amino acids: CASSLGHGGRDEQFF.

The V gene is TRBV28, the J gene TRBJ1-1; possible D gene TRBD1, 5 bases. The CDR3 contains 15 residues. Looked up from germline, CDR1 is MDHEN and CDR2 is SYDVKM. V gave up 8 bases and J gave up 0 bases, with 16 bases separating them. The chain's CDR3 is CASGDSLPMNTEAFF. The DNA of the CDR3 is TGTGCCAGCGGTGACAGCCTCCCAATGAACACTGAAGCTTTCTTT.

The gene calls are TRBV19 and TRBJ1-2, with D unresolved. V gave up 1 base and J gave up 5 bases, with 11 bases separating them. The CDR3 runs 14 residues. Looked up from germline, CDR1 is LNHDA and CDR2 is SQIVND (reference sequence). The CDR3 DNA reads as TGTGCCAGTAGTATAGTAAACAGTCTGTATGGCTACACCTTC. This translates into CASSIVNSLYGYTF.

Here the CDR3 reads CASSPPGTSGLTYEQYF. CDR3 nucleotides: TGTGCCAGCAGCCCGCCTGGGACTAGCGGGCTTACCTACGAGCAGTACTTC. V gene TRBV7-2 combines with J gene TRBJ2-7; 12 bases align to TRBD2. This CDR3 has 17 amino acids. Germline CDR1 reads SGHTA; CDR2 reads FQGNSA. The V gene end was trimmed by 5 bases and the J gene end by 2 bases; junction bases not matched to a gene: 10.